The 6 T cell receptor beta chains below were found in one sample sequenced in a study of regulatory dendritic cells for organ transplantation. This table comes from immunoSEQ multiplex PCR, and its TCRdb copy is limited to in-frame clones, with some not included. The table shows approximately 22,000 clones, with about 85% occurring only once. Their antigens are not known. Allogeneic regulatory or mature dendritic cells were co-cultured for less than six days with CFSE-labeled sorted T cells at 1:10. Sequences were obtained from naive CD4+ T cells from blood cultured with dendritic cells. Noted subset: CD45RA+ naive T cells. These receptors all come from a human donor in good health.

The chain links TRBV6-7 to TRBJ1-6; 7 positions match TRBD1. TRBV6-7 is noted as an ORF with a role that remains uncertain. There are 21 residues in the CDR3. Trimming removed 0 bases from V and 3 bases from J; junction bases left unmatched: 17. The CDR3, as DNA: TGTGCCAGCAGTTACTCGACCGACTCTTTGGGACAGACGTGCTATAATTCACCCCTCCACTTT. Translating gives CASSYSTDSLGQTCYNSPLHF.

Here the CDR3 reads CASNHGGETQYF. For the CDR3, the DNA is TGTGCCAGCAACCATGGGGGGGAGACCCAGTACTTC. V usage is TRBV7-2 and J usage is TRBJ2-5, with D perhaps TRBD2 (6 bases). The CDR3 extends over 12 amino acids. The V end was cut by 7 bases, the J end by 5 bases, with 11 bases between. The germline CDR1 and CDR2 sequences are SGHTA and FQGNSA.

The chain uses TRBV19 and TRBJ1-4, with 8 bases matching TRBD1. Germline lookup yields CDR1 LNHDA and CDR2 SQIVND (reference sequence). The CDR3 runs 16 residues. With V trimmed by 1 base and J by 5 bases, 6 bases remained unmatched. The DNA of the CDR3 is TGTGCCAGTAGTATAGGGACCGGGACAGGCAATGAAAAACTGTTTTTT. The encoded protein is CASSIGTGTGNEKLFF.

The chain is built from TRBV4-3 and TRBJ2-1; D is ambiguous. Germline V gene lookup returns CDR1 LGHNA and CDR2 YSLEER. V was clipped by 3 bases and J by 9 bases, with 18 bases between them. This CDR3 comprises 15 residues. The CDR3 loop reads CASSHSLGNVVEQFF. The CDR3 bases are TGCGCCAGCAGCCATTCTCTGGGAAATGTGGTTGAGCAGTTCTTC.

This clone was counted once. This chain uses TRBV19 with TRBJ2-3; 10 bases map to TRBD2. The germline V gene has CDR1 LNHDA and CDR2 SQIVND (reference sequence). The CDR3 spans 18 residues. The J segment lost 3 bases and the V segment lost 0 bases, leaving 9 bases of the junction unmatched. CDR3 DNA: TGTGCCAGTAGTATAGAGATAGCGGGAGGTATGAGGACAGATACGCAGTATTTT. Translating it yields CASSIEIAGGMRTDTQYF.

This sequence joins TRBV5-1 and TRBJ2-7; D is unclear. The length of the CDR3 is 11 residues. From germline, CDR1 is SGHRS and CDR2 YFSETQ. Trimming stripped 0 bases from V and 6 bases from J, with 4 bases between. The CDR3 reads CASSLEREQYF. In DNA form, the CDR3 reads TGCGCCAGCAGCTTGGAACGCGAGCAGTACTTC.